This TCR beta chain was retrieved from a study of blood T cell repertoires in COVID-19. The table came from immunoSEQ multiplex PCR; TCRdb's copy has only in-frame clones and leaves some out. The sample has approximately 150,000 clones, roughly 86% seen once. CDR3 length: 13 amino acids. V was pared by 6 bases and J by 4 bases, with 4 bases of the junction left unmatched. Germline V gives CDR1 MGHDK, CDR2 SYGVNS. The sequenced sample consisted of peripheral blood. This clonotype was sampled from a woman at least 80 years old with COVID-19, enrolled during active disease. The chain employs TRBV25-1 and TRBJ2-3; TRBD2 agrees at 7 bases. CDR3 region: CASSPRGADTQYF. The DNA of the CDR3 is TGTGCCAGCAGCCCCCGGGGGGCAGATACGCAGTATTTT.